The entry below describes one T cell receptor beta chain. Its antigen remains unknown. One junction end disagrees with the germline gene, perhaps due to a read error. Treatment meaning: roughly 11-day PBMC culture with coronavirus spike peptide pools or control peptides (ViraFEST assay). The dates of positive PCR tests extended from March through December 2020 and came before the US Alpha, Beta and Delta variants. The entry originates in a study of vaccination and CD4 T cells after COVID-19. Study background: Convalescent participants consisted of six males and four females, two being Hispanic.

Germline lookup yields CDR1 SGHVS and CDR2 FNYEAQ. This CDR3 contains 17 residues. Cultured CD4+ T-cell DNA underwent Oncomine TCR Beta short-read sequencing. TCRdb recomputed calls from the PCR reads with MiXCR, one row per CDR3 protein. The sample carries 9,000 to 13,000 distinct CDR3 sequences, around 73% recorded once. The sample was CD4+ T cells from blood, cultured in vitro. This TCR was recovered from a human donor who had recovered from COVID-19. The chain carries TRBV7-6 and TRBJ2-6, with TRBD2 matching over 8 bases. In nucleotides, the CDR3 is TGTGCCAGCAGGTTAGTGAGCGGGAGAACTGGGGCCAACGTCCTGACTTTC. It is translated as CASRLVSGRTGANVLTF.